The 5 T cell receptor beta chains in this list originate from one sample, sequenced in a study of Graves' ophthalmopathy and Graves' hyperthyroidism. The authors amplified TCR beta CDR3 regions from RNA transcripts. Second-round multiplex PCR followed a first-round RT-PCR using HTBI primers. TCRdb reanalysed the multiplex PCR reads using MiXCR and keeps one entry per CDR3 protein. Counted here are almost 750,000 distinct CDR3 sequences, 35% to 50% occurring once; the ten biggest clones make up approximately 43%. What was sequenced was peripheral blood. The receptors originated from an adult man with Graves' ophthalmopathy.

Only a few counts were recorded for this clonotype. The chain couples TRBV5-6 to TRBJ2-1; D is undetermined. The germline V gene encodes CDR1 SGHDT and CDR2 YYEEEE. V was cut by 4 bases and J by 9 bases, with 11 bases left in between. The CDR3 is 12 amino acids. CDR3 amino acids: CASSLLLGEQFF. CDR3 nucleotides: TGTGCCAGCAGCCTACTTTTAGGTGAGCAGTTCTTC.

The table lists this clonotype with many counts. The genes are TRBV10-3 and TRBJ1-2; D remains ambiguous. Germline CDR1 reads ENHRY; CDR2 reads SYGVKD. Deletions cut 2 bases from V and 0 bases from J, with 7 bases between. This CDR3 has 14 amino acids. In DNA, the CDR3 is TGTGCCATCAGTGAGGGAAGGACTAACTATGGCTACACCTTC. It translates to CAISEGRTNYGYTF.

The J gene is TRBJ1-1, the V gene TRBV7-2; TRBD1 might be the D (5 bases). The CDR3 consists of 15 residues. Germline loops: CDR1 SGHTA, CDR2 FQGNSA. Trimming pared 5 bases from V and 1 base from J, leaving 14 bases between. In DNA form, the CDR3 reads TGTGCCAGCAGCCCGAGGCCGGGACGGAACACTGAAGCTTTCTTT. Amino acids: CASSPRPGRNTEAFF.

The rearrangement uses TRBV10-3 and TRBJ2-5; 7 positions agree with TRBD1. This CDR3 has 12 residues. Germline trimming cut 10 bases from V and 4 bases from J; bases unmatched to any gene: 6. Germline CDR1 reads ENHRY; CDR2 reads SYGVKD. The CDR3 bases are TGTGCCACCCAGGGGGAATTAGAGACCCAGTACTTC. Amino acid sequence: CATQGELETQYF.

The V gene is TRBV6-5, the J gene TRBJ2-5; weak D call: TRBD2 (6 bases). Trimming cost V 7 bases and J 1 base, with 16 bases left between them. This CDR3 region has 15 residues. Germline values: CDR1 MNHEY, CDR2 SVGAGI. CDR3 in amino acids: CASNSVGGLQETQYF. The CDR3 DNA follows: TGTGCCAGCAACTCCGTCGGGGGACTCCAAGAGACCCAGTACTTC.